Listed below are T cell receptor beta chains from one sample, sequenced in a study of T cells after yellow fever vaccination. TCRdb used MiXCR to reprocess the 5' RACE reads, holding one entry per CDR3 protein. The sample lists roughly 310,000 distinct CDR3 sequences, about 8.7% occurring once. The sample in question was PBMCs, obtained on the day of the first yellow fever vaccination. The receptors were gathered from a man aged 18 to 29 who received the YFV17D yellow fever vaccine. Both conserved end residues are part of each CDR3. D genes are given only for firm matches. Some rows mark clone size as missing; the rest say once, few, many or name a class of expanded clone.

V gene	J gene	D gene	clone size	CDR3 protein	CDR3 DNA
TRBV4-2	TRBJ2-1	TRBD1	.	CASSHGTGDSYNEQFF	TGTGCCAGCAGCCACGGGACAGGGGACTCCTACAATGAGCAGTTCTTC
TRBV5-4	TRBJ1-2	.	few	CASSFNRNYGYTF	TGTGCCAGCAGCTTTAACAGGAACTATGGCTACACCTTC
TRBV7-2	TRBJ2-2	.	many	CASSADNTGELFF	TGTGCCAGCAGCGCCGATAACACCGGGGAGCTGTTTTTT
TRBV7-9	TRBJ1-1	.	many	CASSVQVMNTEAFF	TGTGCCAGCAGCGTACAGGTTATGAACACTGAAGCTTTCTTT
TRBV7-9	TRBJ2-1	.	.	CASSSPSPSEQFF	TGTGCCAGCAGCTCACCGAGCCCTAGTGAGCAGTTCTTC
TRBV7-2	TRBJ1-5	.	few	CASSLVVSNQPQHF	TGTGCCAGCAGCTTAGTGGTTAGCAATCAGCCCCAGCATTTT
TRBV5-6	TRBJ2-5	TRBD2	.	CASSLPYWTSSREETQYF	TGTGCCAGCAGCCTTCCCTACTGGACTAGCTCCCGGGAAGAGACCCAGTACTTC
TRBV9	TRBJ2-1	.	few	CASSVGIGGQGNEQFF	TGTGCCAGCAGCGTAGGTATCGGGGGGCAGGGGAATGAGCAGTTCTTC
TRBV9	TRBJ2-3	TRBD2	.	CASSAAGTSGSDTQYF	TGTGCCAGCAGCGCCGCCGGGACTAGCGGGTCCGATACGCAGTATTTT
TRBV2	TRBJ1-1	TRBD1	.	CASSEGQGAVNTEAFF	TGTGCCAGCAGTGAGGGGCAGGGGGCTGTGAACACTGAAGCTTTCTTT
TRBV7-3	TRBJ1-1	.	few	CASSADSVGNTEAFF	TGTGCCAGCAGCGCCGACAGTGTGGGGAACACTGAAGCTTTCTTT
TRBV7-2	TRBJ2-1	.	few	CASSLVYNEQFF	TGTGCCAGCAGCCTGGTGTACAATGAGCAGTTCTTC
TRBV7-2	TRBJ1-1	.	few	CASSLAAQINTEAFF	TGTGCCAGCAGCTTAGCGGCTCAGATCAACACTGAAGCTTTCTTT
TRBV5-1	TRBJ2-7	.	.	CASSFTSHEQYF	TGCGCCAGCAGCTTCACCTCCCACGAGCAGTACTTC
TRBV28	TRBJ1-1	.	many	CASRWQKNMNTEAFF	TGTGCCAGCAGGTGGCAGAAAAACATGAACACTGAAGCTTTCTTT
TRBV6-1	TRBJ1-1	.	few	CASKVGHLNTEAFF	TGTGCCAGCAAGGTGGGCCATTTAAACACTGAAGCTTTCTTT
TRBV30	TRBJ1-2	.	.	CAWFGQLNYGYTF	TGTGCCTGGTTTGGGCAGTTAAACTATGGCTACACCTTC
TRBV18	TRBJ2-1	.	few	CASSPWSGEQFF	TGTGCCAGCTCACCCTGGTCAGGTGAGCAGTTCTTC
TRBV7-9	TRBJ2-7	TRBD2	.	CASSLETSGFEQYF	TGTGCCAGCAGCTTAGAGACTAGCGGGTTCGAGCAGTACTTC
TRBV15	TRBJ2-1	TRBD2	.	CATSSRLAGGINEQFF	TGTGCCACCAGCAGCCGACTGGCGGGGGGCATCAATGAGCAGTTCTTC
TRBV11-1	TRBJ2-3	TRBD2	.	CASSSTWLAGGEYTDTQYF	TGTGCCAGCAGCTCCACCTGGCTAGCGGGGGGCGAGTACACAGATACGCAGTATTTT
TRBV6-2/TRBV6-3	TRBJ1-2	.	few	CASTRTGLYGYTF	TGTGCCAGCACCAGGACCGGTCTATATGGCTACACCTTC
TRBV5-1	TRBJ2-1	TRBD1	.	CASRGTGENEQFF	TGCGCCAGCAGGGGGACAGGAGAAAATGAGCAGTTCTTC
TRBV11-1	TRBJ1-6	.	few	CASSFRRGSSYNSPLHF	TGTGCCAGCAGCTTCCGGCGGGGAAGCTCCTATAATTCACCCCTCCACTTT
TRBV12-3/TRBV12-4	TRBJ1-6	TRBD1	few	CASSLKGADSPLHF	TGTGCCAGCAGTTTAAAGGGGGCGGACTCACCCCTCCACTTT
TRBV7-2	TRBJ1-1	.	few	CASSLAATLRWEGTEAFF	TGTGCCAGCAGCTTAGCAGCGACTCTTAGGTGGGAGGGCACTGAAGCTTTCTTT
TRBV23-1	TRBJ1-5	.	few	CATDQGSGQPQHF	TGCGCCACGGACCAGGGATCTGGACAGCCCCAGCATTTT
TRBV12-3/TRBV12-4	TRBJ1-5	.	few	CASSFLGRAPNQPQHF	TGTGCCAGCAGTTTCCTTGGCAGGGCACCTAATCAGCCCCAGCATTTT
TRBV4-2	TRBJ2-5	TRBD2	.	CASSHPTVTSGGLQETQYF	TGTGCCAGCAGCCATCCGACAGTGACTAGCGGGGGGTTGCAAGAGACCCAGTACTTC
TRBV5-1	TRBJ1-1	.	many	CASSLIPGTANTEAFF	TGCGCCAGCAGTCTCATCCCCGGGACGGCTAACACTGAAGCTTTCTTT
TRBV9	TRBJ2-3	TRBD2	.	CASSILAGGTDTQYF	TGTGCCAGCAGCATTCTAGCGGGGGGCACAGATACGCAGTATTTT
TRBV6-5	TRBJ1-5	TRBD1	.	CASSHRGQPQHF	TGTGCCAGCAGTCACAGGGGTCAGCCCCAGCATTTT
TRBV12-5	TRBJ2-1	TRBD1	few	CASGPRQGIEQFF	TGTGCTAGTGGGCCGAGACAGGGAATTGAGCAGTTCTTC
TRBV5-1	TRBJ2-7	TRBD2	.	CARSSGTSGGVTYEQYF	TGCGCCCGCAGCTCTGGGACTAGCGGGGGAGTGACCTACGAGCAGTACTTC
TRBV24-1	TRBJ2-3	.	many	CATSDQGPTLF	TGTGCCACCAGTGATCAGGGGCCTACCCTCTTT
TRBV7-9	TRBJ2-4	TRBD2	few	CASSTGTSGGARNIQYF	TGTGCCAGCAGCACCGGGACTAGCGGGGGGGCAAGAAACATTCAGTACTTC
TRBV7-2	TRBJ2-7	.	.	CASSFDRSYEQYF	TGTGCCAGCAGCTTCGACAGATCCTACGAGCAGTACTTC
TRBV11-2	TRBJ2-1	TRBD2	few	CASRLIAGGDNEQFF	TGTGCCAGCAGGCTAATAGCGGGGGGGGACAATGAGCAGTTCTTC
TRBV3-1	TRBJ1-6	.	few	CASSPTVHNSPLHF	TGTGCCAGCAGCCCGACAGTCCATAATTCACCCCTCCACTTT
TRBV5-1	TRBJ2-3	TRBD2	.	CASTPLAGVDDTQYF	TGCGCCAGCACCCCTTTAGCGGGGGTGGACGATACGCAGTATTTT
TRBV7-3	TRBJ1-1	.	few	CASSIQGSEAFF	TGTGCCAGCAGCATACAGGGATCTGAAGCTTTCTTT
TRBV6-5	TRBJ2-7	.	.	CASRWGPSEQYF	TGTGCCAGCAGGTGGGGACCCTCAGAGCAGTACTTC
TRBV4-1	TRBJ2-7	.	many	CASSQGGRAYEQYF	TGCGCCAGCAGCCAAGGTGGGCGAGCCTACGAGCAGTACTTC
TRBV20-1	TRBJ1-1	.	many	CSARFGGLNTEAFF	TGCAGTGCTAGGTTCGGGGGGCTGAACACTGAAGCTTTCTTT
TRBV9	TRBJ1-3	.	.	CASSAGTEDTIYF	TGTGCCAGCAGCGCCGGGACTGAGGACACCATATATTTT
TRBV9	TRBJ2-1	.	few	CASSVARTSSYNEQFF	TGTGCCAGCAGCGTAGCCCGTACCAGCTCCTACAATGAGCAGTTCTTC
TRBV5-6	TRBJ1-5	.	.	CASSTRQSNQPQHF	TGTGCCAGCAGCACCAGACAGAGCAATCAGCCCCAGCATTTT
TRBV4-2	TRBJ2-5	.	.	CASSQDTGLETQYF	TGTGCCAGCAGCCAAGATACAGGGTTGGAGACCCAGTACTTC
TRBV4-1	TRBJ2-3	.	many	CASSQRGGERSEGWTDTQYF	TGCGCCAGCAGCCAACGAGGGGGGGAGCGGAGCGAAGGTTGGACAGATACGCAGTATTTT